This T cell receptor beta chain was profiled in a study of shared clonotypes between healthy human individuals. Germline CDR1 and CDR2: DFQATT and SNEGSKA (reference sequence). CDR3 size: 11 residues. Genomic DNA (from each subset) was split evenly across several immunoSEQ plates. Generated by immunoSEQ multiplex PCR, the TCRdb table keeps only in-frame clones and is missing some. This sample has 740,000 or so clones, with around three quarters found just once. Overall study results and limits: Naive subsets tended to show greater estimated richness than memory subsets. Lower generation probabilities were found for non-shared clonotypes than for those shared by all four donors. In a handful of donors, about 5% of naive CD4 clonotypes appeared in common.

Note on this clone: Its specificity is unknown.

The sequencing sample was made of memory CD4+ T cells sorted from blood. The subset here: CD45RA-negative fraction. This TCR came from a woman aged 30 to 39 in good health. This chain links TRBV20-1 with TRBJ2-3; unclear D gene. The CDR3 sequence is CSALRAETQYF. The CDR3 nucleotides are TGCAGCGCCCTTCGCGCGGAGACGCAGTATTTT.